This is a list of T cell receptor beta chains from one sample in a study of early T cells in non-severe SARS-CoV-2 infection. TCRdb recomputed calls from the 5' RACE reads with MiXCR, one row per CDR3 protein. The profile shows about 39,000 distinct CDR3 sequences, 4.5% to 7% of them singletons. Sequencing was performed on whole blood, taken at baseline. The receptors were sampled from an adult who was a healthcare worker with PCR-confirmed SARS-CoV-2 infection or an uninfected control (not recorded which). Each CDR3 is given with its conserved first and last residue. A D gene is named only where the DNA matches it firmly. Clone size is stated in some rows and not others, as once, few, many or a class when expanded.

j_gene | v_gene | d_gene | abundance | CDR3nt | CDR3aa
TRBJ1-5 | TRBV5-5 | . | . | TGTGCCAGCAGCTTGGGACACCTTAGCAATCAGCCCCAGCATTTT | CASSLGHLSNQPQHF
TRBJ2-1 | TRBV11-3 | TRBD2 | many | TGTGCCAGCAGCTCTGGGTCGTCGGGGGGAGGGGAGCAGTTCTTC | CASSSGSSGGGEQFF
TRBJ1-1 | TRBV7-9 | . | few | TGTGCCAGCAGCTCGGCAGCCCCCAGGGGCACTGAAGCTTTCTTT | CASSSAAPRGTEAFF
TRBJ1-1 | TRBV12-3/TRBV12-4 | . | many | TGTGCCAGCAGTTTACTGGAGCTAGCTGAAGCTTTCTTT | CASSLLELAEAFF
TRBJ1-3 | TRBV29-1 | . | many | TGCAGCGCCGGGACCGCAGGACTAGGAAACACCATATATTTT | CSAGTAGLGNTIYF
TRBJ2-3 | TRBV7-2 | . | many | TGTGCCAGCAGCCTGAGGGGACTTCCATCCGATACGCAGTATTTT | CASSLRGLPSDTQYF
TRBJ1-1 | TRBV9 | . | many | TGTGCCAGCAGCGTTACAGGGCGACTCACTGAAGCTTTCTTT | CASSVTGRLTEAFF
TRBJ2-7 | TRBV7-2 | . | few | TGTGCCAGCAGCACCATTTACGAGCAGTACTTC | CASSTIYEQYF
TRBJ2-2 | TRBV2 | . | . | TGTGCCAGCAGTGACTTCCCGACTCCAGGCGGGGAGCTGTTTTTT | CASSDFPTPGGELFF
TRBJ2-7 | TRBV7-2 | . | many | TGTGCCAGCAGTCGGGACTCCACAACCTACGAGCAGTACTTC | CASSRDSTTYEQYF
TRBJ2-1 | TRBV6-6 | . | many | TGTGCCATCGGGGCAGGGGGAGGTTCCTACAATGAGCAGTTCTTC | CAIGAGGGSYNEQFF
TRBJ2-5 | TRBV2 | TRBD2 | many | TGTGCCAGCAATGGCGGGGGGACGACCCAGTACTTC | CASNGGGTTQYF
TRBJ1-2 | TRBV6-2/TRBV6-3 | . | many | TGTGCCAGCGGCCAGTCATCAAACTATGGCTACACCTTC | CASGQSSNYGYTF
TRBJ1-2 | TRBV10-3 | TRBD1 | many | TGTGCCATCAGTGTCGGGACAGGGGGCTCCTATGGCTACACCTTC | CAISVGTGGSYGYTF
TRBJ2-1 | TRBV12-3/TRBV12-4 | TRBD1 | many | TGTGCCAGCAGTGGGGGACAGGGGGCGGGAGAGCAGTTCTTC | CASSGGQGAGEQFF
TRBJ2-7 | TRBV29-1 | . | many | TGCAGCGGGTACGAGCGGGCCTACGAGCAGTACTTC | CSGYERAYEQYF
TRBJ2-7 | TRBV7-2 | . | many | TGTGCCAGCAGCACTATAGCCTCCTACGAGCAGTACTTC | CASSTIASYEQYF
TRBJ2-3 | TRBV15 | TRBD2 | many | TGTGCCACCAGCAGACGGAGGACTAGCGGGAATGGTGTAGATACGCAGTATTTT | CATSRRRTSGNGVDTQYF
TRBJ1-1 | TRBV18 | . | many | TGTGCCAGCTCGGAGGGGCGCGGGTCCCGAAACACTGAAGCTTTCTTT | CASSEGRGSRNTEAFF
TRBJ2-3 | TRBV20-1 | TRBD1 | many | TGCAGTGTGGGACAGGGGGGCCGACCTCGCACAGATACGCAGTATTTT | CSVGQGGRPRTDTQYF
TRBJ1-2 | TRBV5-4 | . | . | TGTGCCAGCAGTCTCGGTTACTGGGAGGGTAACTATGGCTACACCTTC | CASSLGYWEGNYGYTF
TRBJ1-1 | TRBV5-1 | . | many | TGCGCCAGCAGCCCCAAATGGGGGGAGAACACTGAAGCTTTCTTT | CASSPKWGENTEAFF
TRBJ1-1 | TRBV7-2 | . | many | TGTGCCAGCAGCTTGCAGGTGAACACTGAAGCTTTCTTT | CASSLQVNTEAFF
TRBJ2-2 | TRBV7-2 | . | many | TGTGCCAGCAGCTTAGTTGGGACCCACGGGGAGCTGTTTTTT | CASSLVGTHGELFF
TRBJ1-1 | TRBV12-3/TRBV12-4 | . | many | TGTGCCAGCAGTTTAGAGGCGGGGGCGAACACTGAAGCTTTCTTT | CASSLEAGANTEAFF
TRBJ1-6 | TRBV19 | . | . | TGTGCCAGTAGTATCCCAGGGACGAATTCACCCCTCCACTTT | CASSIPGTNSPLHF
TRBJ1-1 | TRBV20-1 | TRBD1 | many | TGCAGTGCTAGAGATATGGACAGGGTATTTGCTGAAGCTTTCTTT | CSARDMDRVFAEAFF
TRBJ2-2 | TRBV3-1 | . | many | TGTGCCAGCAGCCAAGAGATCCGGGCGCGTACCGGGGAGCTGTTTTTT | CASSQEIRARTGELFF
TRBJ2-2 | TRBV12-3/TRBV12-4 | . | many | TGTGCCAGCAGCCTTAGCGGTACCCTCACCGGGGAGCTGTTTTTT | CASSLSGTLTGELFF
TRBJ2-1 | TRBV6-1 | . | many | TGTGCCAGCAGTGAGGACAGGGAGGGGATGGATGAGCAGTTCTTC | CASSEDREGMDEQFF
TRBJ1-5 | TRBV20-1 | . | many | TGCAGTGCTTCCGGGAGCCATAGCAATCAGCCCCAGCATTTT | CSASGSHSNQPQHF
TRBJ2-5 | TRBV5-4 | . | many | TGTGCCAGCAGCTTGGCGGCTAGCGACGAGACCCAGTACTTC | CASSLAASDETQYF
TRBJ2-3 | TRBV10-3 | . | . | TGTGCCATCAGGTCACGAGTCAACGGGGGTAACACAGATACGCAGTATTTT | CAIRSRVNGGNTDTQYF
TRBJ2-3 | TRBV2 | . | few | TGTGCCAGCAGTGAAACTATTAGCGGTACGCAGTATTTT | CASSETISGTQYF
TRBJ2-3 | TRBV11-2 | TRBD1 | few | TGTGCCAGCAGCTTCGGGACAGGGGGCGCAGATACGCAGTATTTT | CASSFGTGGADTQYF
TRBJ1-2 | TRBV21-1 | . | . | TGTGCCAGCAAGCCAGGGGGCGCTTCCCCTAACTATGGCTACACCTTC | CASKPGGASPNYGYTF
TRBJ2-1 | TRBV20-1 | TRBD2 | . | TGCAGTGCTAGAGACCGACTGGTAGCGGGAGACAATGAGCAGTTCTTC | CSARDRLVAGDNEQFF
TRBJ2-1 | TRBV6-4 | TRBD2 | many | TGTGCCAGCAGTGAGGGGACTAGCGGGGTCTACAATGAGCAGTTCTTC | CASSEGTSGVYNEQFF
TRBJ1-4 | TRBV12-3/TRBV12-4 | . | many | TGTGCCAGCAGTTCCAGGGTAGGGGAAAAACTGTTTTTT | CASSSRVGEKLFF
TRBJ2-1 | TRBV3-1 | . | few | TGTGCCAGCAGCCGCGCGCAGCTCAGGGGCAATGAGCAGTTCTTC | CASSRAQLRGNEQFF
TRBJ2-4 | TRBV12-3/TRBV12-4 | TRBD1 | many | TGTGCCAGCAGCTGGTTCCGGGACAGAGGGATTTCCAAAAACATTCAGTACTTC | CASSWFRDRGISKNIQYF
TRBJ2-2 | TRBV7-9 | TRBD1 | many | TGTGCCAGCCAAGGACAGGGCGGTGGAGCCGGGGAGCTGTTTTTT | CASQGQGGGAGELFF
TRBJ1-2 | TRBV11-2 | . | many | TGTGCCAGCAGCTTCCGGGGTGGCTACACCTTC | CASSFRGGYTF
TRBJ1-1 | TRBV10-2 | . | many | TGCGCCAGCAGTGAGCTGTCTAGGAACACTGAAGCTTTCTTT | CASSELSRNTEAFF
TRBJ1-2 | TRBV12-3/TRBV12-4 | TRBD1 | many | TGTGCCAGCAGTTTTGCCATGACAGGGACCCCCTATGGCTACACCTTC | CASSFAMTGTPYGYTF
TRBJ2-2 | TRBV20-1 | . | many | TGCAGTGCTAGAGGAGGGTCGAACACCGGGGAGCTGTTTTTT | CSARGGSNTGELFF
TRBJ2-7 | TRBV7-6 | TRBD1 | . | TGTGCCAGCAGCTCCACCTCCGTGACAGGGGGCTACGAGCAGTACTTC | CASSSTSVTGGYEQYF
TRBJ2-3 | TRBV4-2 | TRBD2 | many | TGTGCCAGCAGCCAAGTGACTAGCGGGTCCGGTAGGGATACGCAGTATTTT | CASSQVTSGSGRDTQYF
TRBJ1-3 | TRBV20-1 | . | many | TGCAGTGCTAGTCAGGGCAGGAGCTCTGGAAACACCATATATTTT | CSASQGRSSGNTIYF
TRBJ2-5 | TRBV29-1 | TRBD2 | many | TGCAGCGCTGGATTACTAGCGGGAGAGACCCAGTACTTC | CSAGLLAGETQYF
TRBJ2-1 | TRBV11-2 | . | . | TGTGCCAGCAGCTTAGAACGGTACAATGAGCAGTTCTTC | CASSLERYNEQFF
TRBJ1-5 | TRBV20-1 | . | many | TGCAGTGCTTCCCCTCCCCCTCGATTACGCAATCAGCCCCAGCATTTT | CSASPPPRLRNQPQHF
TRBJ1-1 | TRBV5-4 | TRBD1 | many | TGTGCCTCAGTGGGGACAGGGCAGAACACTGAAGCTTTCTTT | CASVGTGQNTEAFF